The entry below describes one T cell receptor (beta chain). The antigen this receptor binds is unknown. A junction boundary mismatches the germline segment, possibly from a read error. The sample is drawn from a study of CD8 T cells in ankylosing spondylitis (TCRdb year 2017). General notes on the study: The study profiled T cell receptor beta repertoires in healthy donors and ankylosing spondylitis patients to find disease-linked TCR variants. The full study cohort comprised around 25 ankylosing spondylitis patients and 110 or so healthy donors. Samples of peripheral blood were taken, and for ankylosing spondylitis patients, synovial fluid was collected as well.

Overall results and qualifications from the work: Blood from ankylosing spondylitis patients appeared to be characterized by a TCR beta motif made up of several highly homologous amino acid variants. Significant enrichment of the disease-linked clones was reported in matched synovial fluid samples from ankylosing spondylitis patients. Some of the motif variants had been reported before in the synovial fluid and blood of reactive arthritis patients, a finding that suggests common disease-initiation mechanisms. A CD8+ phenotype was shown by the disease-linked clones, which were found at relatively low frequencies in peripheral blood.

The germline V gene (reference sequence) gives CDR1 as LNHDA and CDR2 as SQIVND. From cysteine to phenylalanine, the CDR3 is 10 amino acids long. Here the CDR3 DNA is all that survives: 30 bases in frame from base 1. Sequencing used an Illumina HiSeq 2500. TCR beta libraries were prepared by quantitative 5'-RACE with molecular barcodes. In the paper's pipeline: To identify disease-linked TCR variants, a new computational method was used, one built on a probabilistic model of VDJ rearrangement. The public reads were quality trimmed at Q25 with fastp and then assembled into clones with MiXCR by TCRdb, keeping productive beta chains. Merged by CDR3 protein, the rows form single entries marked with the most common genes and DNA. The V and J calls and clone size are TCRdb's, not the authors'. The sample table contains more than 600,000 distinct CDR3 sequences; only one count was recorded for around 20% of them. The ten most abundant clones make up approximately 18% of the sample.

What was sequenced was blood, either unsorted or a sorted T cell fraction (not recorded which). The chain uses TRBV19 and TRBJ2-3; the D gene is perhaps TRBD2, from 5 matching bases. The TCR comes from a male donor with ankylosing spondylitis. The CDR3 has the sequence CASRHWRRAF. The nucleotides are TGTGCCAGTAGACATTGGAGGCGGGCTTTT.